A single sample is the source of the 30 T cell receptor beta chains below, sequenced in a study of shared T cell receptors in the human thymus. Measured with immunoSEQ multiplex PCR; TCRdb has only the in-frame clones, and not every one. The table shows a few hundred thousand clones, with over 90% occurring only once. The specimen sequenced was thymocytes. All receptors come from a human donor.

V usage is TRBV18 and J usage is TRBJ1-1; tentative D call: TRBD1 (5 bases). CDR3 length equals 15 residues. Germline-derived CDR1 and CDR2 are KGHSH and LQKENI. V gave up 3 bases and J gave up 3 bases, with 14 bases separating them. CDR3 sequence: CASSPWGRGDTEAFF. The CDR3 bases are TGTGCCAGCTCACCTTGGGGTAGGGGCGACACTGAAGCTTTCTTT.

The rearrangement uses TRBV7-6 and TRBJ2-7; 9 bases are shared with TRBD2. Looked up from germline, CDR1 is SGHVS and CDR2 is FNYEAQ. The CDR3 has 16 residues. J gave up 3 bases and V 5 bases, and 11 bases lay outside the gene matches. CDR3 nucleotide sequence: TGTGCCAGCAGCCCACCTACCGGGACTAGCTTCTACGAGCAGTACTTC. Its translation is CASSPPTGTSFYEQYF.

The CDR3 loop reads CASSLDVGYTF. CDR3 sequence (DNA): TGTGCCAGCAGTCTAGACGTTGGCTACACCTTC. V gene TRBV28 combines with J gene TRBJ1-2; D call uncertain. The CDR3 spans 11 residues. Between the trimmed V and J ends, which lost 5 bases and 7 bases, there was a span of 8 bases. The germline V gene has CDR1 MDHEN and CDR2 SYDVKM.

The chain links TRBV27 to TRBJ2-6, with 10 bases fitting TRBD1. V was clipped by 5 bases and J by 1 base; unmatched bases: 5. The CDR3 is 17 residues long. Germline CDR1 is MNHEY and CDR2 is SMNVEV (reference sequence). The CDR3: CASSLRQGASGANVLTF. DNA for the CDR3: TGTGCCAGCAGTCTAAGACAGGGGGCTTCTGGGGCCAACGTCCTGACTTTC.

About this clone itself: At one of its ends the junction is not consistent with the germline gene, which may arise from a read error. The chain uses TRBV7-7 and TRBJ2-2; D unclear. The CDR3 totals 14 residues. Looked up from germline, CDR1 is SSHAT and CDR2 is FNYEAQ (reference sequence). CDR3 coding DNA: TGTGCTAGCAGTATCGCTTCGGGCACCGGGGAGCTGTTTTTT. This gives the protein CASSIASGTGELFF.

This chain links TRBV27 with TRBJ2-6; a weak D match, TRBD1 (5 bases). With 6 bases removed from V and 2 bases from J, the gap between germline ends came to 14 bases. The germline V gene encodes CDR1 MNHEY and CDR2 SMNVEV (reference sequence). This CDR3 spans 16 amino acids. The CDR3 spells CASRPVGAAGANVLTF. CDR3 in DNA: TGTGCCAGCAGACCGGTAGGGGCGGCTGGGGCCAACGTCCTGACTTTC. Complete variable domain (other parts from reference TRBV27 and TRBJ2-6): EAQVTQNPRYLITVTGKKLTVTCSQNMNHEYMSWYRQDPGLGLRQIYYSMNVEVTDKGDVPEGYKVSRKEKRNFPLILESPSPNQTSLYFCASRPVGAAGANVLTFGAGSRLTVL.

This clone came up once. The chain carries TRBV4-3 and TRBJ1-2, with D unclear. Germline V gene sequence: CDR1 LGHNA, CDR2 YSLEER. The V gene lost 0 bases and the J gene lost 11 bases, with 25 bases spanning the gap. The CDR3 has 17 amino acids. CDR3: CASSQELCDKNGLGYTF. CDR3 DNA: TGCGCCAGCAGCCAAGAGTTGTGCGACAAGAATGGCTTGGGGTACACCTTC.

The CDR3 DNA is TGCGCCAGCAGCTTGGTGGTTGGGACTAGCGGGAGAAACGAGCAGTTCTTC. This encodes CASSLVVGTSGRNEQFF. The V call is TRBV5-1, the J call TRBJ2-1, with TRBD2 matching 14 bases. The CDR3 is made up of 17 amino acids. With 0 bases clipped from V and 10 bases from J, the junction kept 9 bases outside the gene matches. CDR1 is SGHRS, CDR2 YFSETQ, per germline.

The rearrangement uses TRBV6-4 and TRBJ1-6; D is ambiguous. The germline V and J ends were trimmed by 4 bases and 5 bases, with 3 bases remaining between them. Germline assignment: CDR1 MRHNA and CDR2 SNTAGT. This CDR3 has 12 amino acids. The CDR3 protein is CASSADNSPLHF. The DNA for the CDR3 is TGTGCCAGCAGTGCAGATAATTCACCCCTCCACTTT.

This chain joins TRBV5-5 and TRBJ1-1; D perhaps matches TRBD1 (6 bases). V gave up 2 bases and J gave up 1 base, with 9 bases separating them. From germline, CDR1 is SGHKS and CDR2 YYEKEE (reference sequence). The CDR3 spans 14 residues. CDR3 nucleotides: TGTGCCAGCAGCTTACGGACAGCGAACACTGAAGCTTTCTTT. Translated, it gives CASSLRTANTEAFF.

This chain joins TRBV11-3 and TRBJ1-5; unclear D gene. CDR3 length: 14 residues. Germline assignment: CDR1 SGHNT and CDR2 YENEEA. V lost 3 bases and J 1 base, leaving 7 bases between the germline ends. CDR3 sequence reads: CASSFVGSNQPQHF. CDR3 bases: TGTGCCAGCAGCTTCGTGGGAAGCAATCAGCCCCAGCATTTT.

The chain recombines TRBV6-1 with TRBJ1-5; 9 bases map to TRBD1. The germline V gene has CDR1 MNHNS and CDR2 SASEGT. Trimming removed 5 bases from V and 5 bases from J; junction bases left unmatched: 4. The CDR3 consists of 14 residues. The CDR3 sequence is CASSMGQGYQPQHF. The CDR3 bases are TGTGCCAGCAGTATGGGACAGGGCTATCAGCCCCAGCATTTT.

The J gene is TRBJ2-2, the V gene TRBV4-3; 8 positions match TRBD2. Looked up from germline, CDR1 is LGHNA and CDR2 is YSLEER. V lost 0 bases and J lost 5; bases outside the gene matches: 8. CDR3 length equals 17 residues. CDR3 residues: CASSQDFSGSKTGELFF. In DNA form, the CDR3 reads TGCGCCAGCAGCCAAGATTTCAGCGGGAGTAAGACCGGGGAGCTGTTTTTT.

This clone appeared once. V and J are TRBV4-1 and TRBJ2-1, with D unresolved. This CDR3 is 16 amino acids long. V was pared by 4 bases and J by 3 bases, with 16 bases between. Germline V gene data show CDR1 as MGHRA and CDR2 as YSYEKL. Here the CDR3 DNA reads TGCGCCAGCAGCCTTCTAGGGCGCAGGAACTACAATGAGCAGTTCTTC. Translation gives CASSLLGRRNYNEQFF.

V usage is TRBV28 and J usage is TRBJ1-2, with D unresolved. The germline V and J ends were trimmed by 2 bases and 4 bases, with 5 bases remaining between them. Germline CDR1 MDHEN, CDR2 SYDVKM. The CDR3 has 12 residues. The CDR3 DNA follows: TGTGCCAGCAGTTTAGTCCTCTATGGCTACACCTTC. Its protein product is CASSLVLYGYTF.

The chain employs TRBV4-1 and TRBJ1-3; no firm D call. The CDR3 consists of 17 residues. Germline CDR1 MGHRA, CDR2 YSYEKL. Trimming left V 2 bases short and J 0 bases short, with 14 bases between. CDR3 sequence (DNA): TGCGCCAGCAGCCAACCCCGGAGGGCCTACTCTGGAAACACCATATATTTT. Translating gives CASSQPRRAYSGNTIYF.

The chain has TRBV28 and TRBJ2-3, with D perhaps matching TRBD2 (5 bases). Trimming took off 3 bases at V and 2 bases at J, with 21 bases between the two ends. This CDR3 region has 18 residues. Germline lookup yields CDR1 MDHEN and CDR2 SYDVKM. CDR3 loop: CASSFGVSGSQFTDTQYF. Written as DNA, the CDR3 is TGTGCCAGCAGTTTCGGGGTGTCGGGCTCGCAGTTCACAGATACGCAGTATTTT.

This clone was picked up one time. The J gene is TRBJ1-1, the V gene TRBV30; 12 positions agree with TRBD1. In germline, CDR1 is GTSNPN, CDR2 SVGIG (reference sequence). The CDR3 is 16 residues long. Losses at the gene ends were 3 bases for V and 5 bases for J; bases not matched to a gene: 10. The CDR3 DNA reads as TGTGCCTGGAGAGGGGACAGGGGGCGGGTCGAGACTGAAGCTTTCTTT. As protein: CAWRGDRGRVETEAFF.

The chain joins TRBV7-3 to TRBJ2-2; the match to TRBD2 covers 12 bases. V was clipped by 5 bases and J by 3 bases; unmatched bases: 19. CDR1 and CDR2 (germline): SGHTA, FQGTGA. This CDR3 region has 21 residues. The CDR3: CASSITPPPASGRAHTGELFF. The CDR3 region has the DNA TGTGCCAGCAGCATTACTCCACCACCGGCTAGCGGGAGGGCCCACACCGGGGAGCTGTTTTTT.

This clone was seen a single time. The V gene is TRBV5-8, the J gene TRBJ2-1; tentatively, D is TRBD2 (6 bases). Germline V gene lookup returns CDR1 SGHTS and CDR2 YDEGEE. The CDR3 length is 16 residues. The V end was cut by 4 bases, the J end by 3 bases, with 17 bases between. The CDR3 is CASSRLEGRVYNEQFF. Here the CDR3 DNA reads TGTGCCAGCAGCCGACTGGAGGGCCGGGTCTACAATGAGCAGTTCTTC.

V gene TRBV15 combines with J gene TRBJ1-2; no clear D gene. From germline, CDR1 is LNHNV and CDR2 YYDKDF (reference sequence). V lost 0 bases to trimming and J lost 3 bases, with 11 bases between them. CDR3 length equals 15 residues. Here the CDR3 DNA reads TGTGCCACCAGCAGAGATCTTAACCCTCACTATGGCTACACCTTC. It is translated as CATSRDLNPHYGYTF.

The rearrangement uses TRBV7-2 and TRBJ2-5; 7 bases map to TRBD2. Germline CDR1 and CDR2: SGHTA and FQGNSA. After removal of 0 bases from V and 3 bases from J, the junction contained 13 bases not matched to a gene. The CDR3 spans 18 residues. The CDR3 region has the DNA TGTGCCAGCAGCTTAGCCGGGGGGATCTCCTGGCGGGAAGAGACCCAGTACTTC. It codes for CASSLAGGISWREETQYF.

The V gene is TRBV10-3, the J gene TRBJ2-1, with D perhaps assigned TRBD1 or TRBD2 (5 bases each). Germline CDR1 ENHRY, CDR2 SYGVKD. V was cut by 10 bases and J by 4 bases, with 14 bases left in between. The CDR3 is 13 residues long. CDR3 DNA: TGTGCCACGTCCGGGACGTATTACAATGAGCAGTTCTTC. It is translated as CATSGTYYNEQFF.

J is TRBJ2-2 and V is TRBV6-1; D assignment may be TRBD1 or TRBD2 (5 bases each). V shed 4 bases and J shed 6 bases, with 18 bases lying between them. The CDR3 length is 16 residues. Germline lookup yields CDR1 MNHNS and CDR2 SASEGT. CDR3 nucleotides: TGTGCCAGCAGTGCCCGGGACCGTAGCAGGGCCGGGGAGCTGTTTTTT. It yields the protein CASSARDRSRAGELFF.

The chain combines TRBV15 with TRBJ2-7; 8 bases are a match to TRBD2. The CDR3 contains 14 residues. Germline V gene sequence: CDR1 LNHNV, CDR2 YYDKDF (reference sequence). V shed 2 bases and J 1 base; nucleotides not matched to a gene: 1. Here the CDR3 DNA reads TGTGCCACCAGCAGAACGGGGGGGTCCTACGAGCAGTACTTC. Encoded protein: CATSRTGGSYEQYF. Using reference TRBV15 and TRBJ2-7 for the parts outside the CDR3, the full variable domain is DAMVIQNPRYQVTQFGKPVTLSCSQTLNHNVMYWYQQKSSQAPKLLFHYYDKDFNNEADTPDNFQSRRPNTSFCFLDIRSPGLGDTAMYLCATSRTGGSYEQYFGPGTRLTVT.

The chain links TRBV19 to TRBJ2-4; no firm D call. Germline V gene lookup returns CDR1 LNHDA and CDR2 SQIVND (reference sequence). Trimming removed 3 bases from V and 0 bases from J, with 15 bases in between. The CDR3 contains 17 residues. The CDR3 DNA is TGTGCCAGTAGTATTGCAGAGATGATCCTAGCCAAAAACATTCAGTACTTC. Its protein is CASSIAEMILAKNIQYF.

CDR3 sequence reads: CASSAMGQGNIQYF. The CDR3 nucleotides read TGTGCCAGCAGTGCGATGGGACAGGGAAACATTCAGTACTTC. The rearrangement uses TRBV25-1 and TRBJ2-4; 9 bases agree with TRBD1. The trim removed 4 bases at V and 6 bases at J, leaving 4 bases unmatched. The CDR3 has 14 residues. CDR1 is MGHDK and CDR2 is SYGVNS in the germline V gene.

The chain is built from TRBV15 and TRBJ1-1; no clear D. This CDR3 spans 16 amino acids. Germline V gene data show CDR1 as LNHNV and CDR2 as YYDKDF (reference sequence). Trimming removed 0 bases at V and 0 bases at J, with 11 bases between. CDR3 DNA sequence: TGTGCCACCAGCAGAGATGACGGAGGTATGAACACTGAAGCTTTCTTT. Its translation: CATSRDDGGMNTEAFF.

The chain uses TRBV2 and TRBJ1-1, with 7 bases identical to TRBD1. Germline CDR1 and CDR2: SNHLY and FYNNEI. Trimming took 11 bases from V and 3 from J; bases not matched to a gene: 30. CDR3 size: 20 residues. The CDR3 bases are TGTGCCGGTAGACACCATACAGGGGCAATTGCCGTCTTTGCGTACACTGAAGCTTTCTTT. Its protein product is CAGRHHTGAIAVFAYTEAFF.

The gene calls are TRBV4-1 and TRBJ1-5, with D unclear. With 0 bases removed from V and 3 bases from J, the gap between germline ends came to 12 bases. Germline V lookup: CDR1 MGHRA, CDR2 YSYEKL. The CDR3 is 16 residues long. CDR3 loop: CASSQEGYSLNQPQHF. CDR3 DNA: TGCGCCAGCAGCCAAGAAGGGTACAGCCTCAATCAGCCCCAGCATTTT.